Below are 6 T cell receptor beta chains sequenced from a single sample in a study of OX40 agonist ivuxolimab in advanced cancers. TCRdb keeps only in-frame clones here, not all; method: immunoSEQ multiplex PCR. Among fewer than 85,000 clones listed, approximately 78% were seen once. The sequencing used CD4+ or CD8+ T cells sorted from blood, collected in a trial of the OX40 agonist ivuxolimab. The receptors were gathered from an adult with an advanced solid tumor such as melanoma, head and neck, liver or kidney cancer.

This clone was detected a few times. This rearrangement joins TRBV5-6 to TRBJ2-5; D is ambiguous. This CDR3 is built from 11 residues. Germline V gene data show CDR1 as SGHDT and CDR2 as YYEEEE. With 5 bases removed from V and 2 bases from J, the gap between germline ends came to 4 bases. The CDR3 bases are TGTGCCAGCAGTCGTCAAGAGACCCAGTACTTC. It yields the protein CASSRQETQYF.

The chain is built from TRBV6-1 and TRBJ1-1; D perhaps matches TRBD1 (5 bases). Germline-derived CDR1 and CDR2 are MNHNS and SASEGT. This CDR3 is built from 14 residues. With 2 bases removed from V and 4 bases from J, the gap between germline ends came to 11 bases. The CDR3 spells CASSEQGLGTEAFF. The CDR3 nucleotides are TGTGCCAGCAGTGAACAGGGACTGGGCACTGAAGCTTTCTTT.

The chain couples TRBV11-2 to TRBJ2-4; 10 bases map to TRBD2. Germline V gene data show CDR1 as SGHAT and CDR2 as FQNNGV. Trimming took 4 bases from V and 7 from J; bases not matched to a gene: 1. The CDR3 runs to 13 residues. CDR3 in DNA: TGTGCCAGCAGCTCGGGACTAGCGAACATTCAGTACTTC. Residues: CASSSGLANIQYF.

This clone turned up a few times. Written as DNA, the CDR3 is TGTGCCAGCAGCCCCAGGGCAGGGTGGTCTGGAAACACCATATATTTT. Its protein is CASSPRAGWSGNTIYF. The chain uses TRBV7-9 and TRBJ1-3; D perhaps matches TRBD1 (5 bases). The CDR3 is 16 amino acids. V gave up 5 bases and J gave up 1 base, with 15 bases separating them. The germline gives CDR1 SEHNR, CDR2 FQNEAQ (reference sequence).

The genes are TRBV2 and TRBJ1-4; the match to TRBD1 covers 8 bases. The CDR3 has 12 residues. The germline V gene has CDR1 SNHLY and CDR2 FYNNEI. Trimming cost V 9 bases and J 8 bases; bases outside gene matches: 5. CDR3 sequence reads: CARRQGREKLFF. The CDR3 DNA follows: TGTGCCAGAAGACAGGGGCGCGAAAAACTGTTTTTT.

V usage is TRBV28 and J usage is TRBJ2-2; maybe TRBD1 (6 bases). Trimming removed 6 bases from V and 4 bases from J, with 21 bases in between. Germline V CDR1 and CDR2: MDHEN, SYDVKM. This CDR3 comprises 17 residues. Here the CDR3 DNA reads TGTGCCAGCAGCTCAATCAGGGGCTCTCTCTCCACCGGGGAGCTGTTTTTT. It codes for CASSSIRGSLSTGELFF.